This record concerns one TCR beta chain sequence. Its antigen is as yet unknown. This entry comes from a study of chemoradiotherapy in HPV16-positive cancers. For the study at large: A couple of HPV16-positive patients' cells yielded candidate HPV-specific clones and common motifs. Study-wide results and caveats: During treatment, candidate HPV-specific clones and E7-related motifs expanded in tumor. For HPV16-positive patients, expanding HPV-responsive T cells associated with longer recurrence-free survival.

TCRdb keeps only in-frame clones here, not all; method: immunoSEQ multiplex PCR. The sample holds about 32,000 clones, approximately 89% seen once. V lost 2 bases and J 1 base, leaving 6 bases between the germline ends. Germline V CDR1 and CDR2: MNHEY, SVGAGI. There are 13 residues in the CDR3. The TCR was taken from a human donor with HPV-associated anogenital cancer. Sequencing used blood, obtained from a patient who underwent chemoradiotherapy. J is TRBJ2-7 and V is TRBV6-5; D uncertain. The CDR3 protein is CASSYTVSYEQYF. The CDR3 bases are TGTGCCAGCAGTTACACAGTTTCCTACGAGCAGTACTTC.